This T cell receptor (beta chain) came from a study of breast tumors, draining lymph nodes, adjacent tissues. Study results and limitations: Most tumor T cells seemingly derive from lymph node, then expand in tumor.

This clonotype was counted ten times or more. Its specificity is not known. TCRdb redid the calling of the multiplex PCR reads with MiXCR, one entry per CDR3 protein. The table has around 230,000 distinct CDR3 sequences, around 34% seen once; the top ten hold over 3.5%. CDR1 is LGHDT and CDR2 is YNNKEL in the germline V gene (reference sequence). CDR3 length equals 17 residues. V gave up 3 bases and J gave up 4 bases, with 16 bases separating them. Axillary draining lymph nodes of breast cancer patients supplied the node samples. Sequenced: axillary lymph node tissue. This chain uses TRBV3-1 with TRBJ1-6, with D maybe TRBD1 (5 bases). The source of this sequence is a female donor with breast cancer. Some clones in this sample may be carry-over from other donors' samples. The CDR3 DNA is TGTGCCAGCAGCCAGAAGGCGACCGGGACTTATAATTCACCCCTCCACTTT. Translated: CASSQKATGTYNSPLHF. The variable domain in full, completed from reference TRBV3-1 and TRBJ1-6, reads DTAVSQTPKYLVTQMGNDKSIKCEQNLGHDTMYWYKQDSKKFLKIMFSYNNKELIINETVPNRFSPKSPDKAHLNLHINSLELGDSAVYFCASSQKATGTYNSPLHFGNGTRLTVT.